Each of the 6 T cell receptor beta chains below was sequenced from the same sample in a study of blood T cell repertoires in COVID-19. Profiling relied on immunoSEQ multiplex PCR, and the TCRdb table lists in-frame clones only, not all of them. The top ten clones hold roughly 1.5% of a sample with about 140,000 clones, about 85% of them seen once. The specimen sequenced was peripheral blood. These receptors all stem from a human donor in a cohort sampled during active COVID-19.

The chain employs TRBV5-1 and TRBJ2-1, with 11 bases aligning to TRBD1. Germline assignment: CDR1 SGHRS and CDR2 YFSETQ. The CDR3 is 18 residues long. Unmatched junction bases numbered 10, after V lost 5 bases and J lost 0 bases. This CDR3 reads CASRAGQGELGSYNEQFF. CDR3 coding DNA: TGCGCCAGCAGGGCGGGACAGGGGGAACTCGGCTCCTACAATGAGCAGTTCTTC.

J is TRBJ1-5 and V is TRBV28, with TRBD1 matching 7 bases. The CDR3 has 16 residues. Germline CDR1 reads MDHEN; CDR2 reads SYDVKM. The J segment lost 4 bases and the V segment lost 5 bases, leaving 11 bases of the junction unmatched. The CDR3 here is CASSPLEGTDNQPQHF. DNA for the CDR3: TGTGCCAGCAGTCCTCTCGAGGGGACAGATAATCAGCCCCAGCATTTT.

This clone was observed a few times. This chain links TRBV19 with TRBJ1-1, with D perhaps TRBD1 (5 bases). Trimming left V 5 bases short and J 7 bases short, with 17 bases between. CDR1 is LNHDA, CDR2 SQIVND, per germline (reference sequence). CDR3 size: 14 residues. The CDR3 region is CASSASGGASEAFF. CDR3 DNA: TGTGCCAGTAGTGCGTCTGGAGGGGCCAGTGAAGCTTTCTTT.

Regarding this clone: Other nucleotide sequences from this sample produce the same CDR3. V gene TRBV4-2 combines with J gene TRBJ2-1; TRBD1 agrees at 10 bases. Germline CDR1 and CDR2: LGHNA and YNFKEQ. The ends lost 0 bases at V and 4 bases at J; junction bases unmatched: 3. The CDR3 length is 16 residues. Here the CDR3 reads CASSQDWDRGYNEQFF. CDR3 DNA: TGTGCCAGCAGCCAAGATTGGGACAGGGGATACAATGAGCAGTTCTTC.

The chain has TRBV5-1 and TRBJ2-7; TRBD1 agrees at 9 bases. The CDR3 is made up of 14 amino acids. Germline assignment: CDR1 SGHRS and CDR2 YFSETQ. With 2 bases clipped from V and 3 bases from J, the junction kept 3 bases outside the gene matches. The CDR3 sequence: CASSFGTGNYEQYF. For the CDR3, the DNA is TGCGCCAGCAGCTTCGGGACAGGGAACTACGAGCAGTACTTC.

Here the CDR3 DNA reads TGTGCCACCCCAGGAGGTCTGGCGGATACGCAGTATTTT. It encodes CATPGGLADTQYF. The genes are TRBV24-1 and TRBJ2-3; the D gene is possibly TRBD2 (5 bases). Germline CDR1 and CDR2: KGHDR and SFDVKD. Deletions cut 9 bases from V and 6 bases from J, with 15 bases between. There are 13 residues in the CDR3.